The 21 T cell receptor beta chains below all came from one sample that was sequenced in a study of blood T cell repertoires in COVID-19. Produced via immunoSEQ multiplex PCR; TCRdb's table is partial and in-frame only. The sample includes 230,000 or so clones, 86% seen only once; the top ten take 3% to 4.5%. The sample was PBMCs or T cells enriched from blood (not recorded which). All receptors come from a middle-aged woman with acute COVID-19.

This rearrangement joins TRBV12-3 or TRBV12-4 to TRBJ1-2; no clear D. The CDR3 runs 13 residues. V was cut by 3 bases and J by 3 bases, with 8 bases left in between. The CDR3, as DNA: TGTGCCAGCAGTTTCCCGGGGTACTATGGCTACACCTTC. It encodes CASSFPGYYGYTF.

The V call is TRBV5-5, the J call TRBJ1-2; 7 bases align to TRBD1. With V trimmed by 3 bases and J by 2 bases, 4 bases remained unmatched. The CDR3 covers 14 residues. CDR1 SGHKS and CDR2 YYEKEE come from the germline V gene (reference sequence). Written as DNA, the CDR3 is TGTGCCAGCAGCTCACAACAGGGGAACTATGGCTACACCTTC. Protein product: CASSSQQGNYGYTF.

The chain employs TRBV9 and TRBJ1-6; TRBD1 matches 7 bases. From germline, CDR1 is SGDLS and CDR2 YYNGEE. After removal of 2 bases from V and 14 bases from J, the junction contained 13 bases not matched to a gene. This CDR3 region has 15 residues. CDR3 loop: CASSVRDRAGSALHF. The CDR3 nucleotides are TGTGCCAGCAGCGTTCGCGACAGGGCTGGATCTGCCCTCCACTTT.

The V and J genes are TRBV7-9 and TRBJ1-2; D perhaps matches TRBD1 (5 bases). The CDR3 runs 15 residues. Per germline, CDR1 SEHNR and CDR2 FQNEAQ (reference sequence). The V end lost 6 bases, the J end lost 6 bases, and 20 bases lay between the germline ends. The CDR3 DNA follows: TGTGCCAGCAGACTTGTCACCTCAGGGAAAAATGGCTACACCTTC. It yields the protein CASRLVTSGKNGYTF.

The chain links TRBV7-8 to TRBJ1-2, with 7 bases identical to TRBD1. Germline V lookup: CDR1 SGHVS, CDR2 FQNEAQ. The CDR3 loop spans 15 amino acids. V was clipped by 4 bases and J by 0 bases; unmatched bases: 5. This CDR3 is CASSSGQATNYGYTF. In nucleotides, the CDR3 is TGTGCCAGCAGCTCCGGACAGGCCACTAACTATGGCTACACCTTC.

The chain carries TRBV9 and TRBJ1-2, with D possibly matching TRBD1 (5 bases). Germline-derived CDR1 and CDR2 are SGDLS and YYNGEE. V dropped 4 bases and J dropped 4 bases, with 14 bases sitting between them. The CDR3 extends over 14 amino acids. The CDR3 sequence: CASSLRQHSYGYTF. The DNA for the CDR3 is TGTGCCAGCAGCCTCCGACAGCACTCCTATGGCTACACCTTC.

The gene calls are TRBV5-1 and TRBJ1-4, with 8 bases matching TRBD1. The length of the CDR3 is 14 residues. Germline loops: CDR1 SGHRS, CDR2 YFSETQ. The V gene end was trimmed by 4 bases and the J gene end by 6 bases; junction bases not matched to a gene: 5. The CDR3 loop reads CASSQMTGDEKLFF. The CDR3 DNA reads TGCGCCAGCAGCCAGATGACAGGGGATGAAAAACTGTTTTTT.

The DNA for the CDR3 is TGTGCCAGCCTAGGGGGCTCGGATGAGCAGTTCTTC. This codes for CASLGGSDEQFF. This rearrangement joins TRBV5-6 to TRBJ2-1; 7 bases are a match to TRBD1. J gave up 8 bases and V 7 bases, and 6 bases lay outside the gene matches. In germline, CDR1 is SGHDT, CDR2 YYEEEE. The CDR3 is 12 residues long.

V and J are TRBV6-5 and TRBJ1-1; 7 positions match TRBD1. The CDR3 is 14 residues long. The V and J ends lost 2 bases and 6 bases, in that order; junction bases with no gene match: 6. Germline CDR1 MNHEY, CDR2 SVGAGI. In DNA form, the CDR3 reads TGTGCCAGCAGTTACACCGGACAGGCTGCTGAAGCTTTCTTT. Amino acids: CASSYTGQAAEAFF.

V and J are TRBV11-1 and TRBJ2-5; TRBD2 might be the D (5 bases). The V and J ends lost 5 bases and 5 bases respectively, with 6 bases between them. The CDR3 is 11 residues long. Per the germline V gene, CDR1 is SGHAT and CDR2 is FQDESV (reference sequence). CDR3 DNA: TGTGCCAGCAGCCCGGGGGAGACCCAGTACTTC. It is translated as CASSPGETQYF.

The chain combines TRBV7-8 with TRBJ1-4, with D uncertain. Per the germline V gene, CDR1 is SGHVS and CDR2 is FQNEAQ. The CDR3 has 15 residues. Trimming took 1 base from V and 4 from J, leaving 10 bases between them. The CDR3, as DNA: TGTGCCAGCAGCTTAGACATCGTCTTTAATGAAAAACTGTTTTTT. Its translation is CASSLDIVFNEKLFF.

The chain recombines TRBV19 with TRBJ1-1, with D possibly TRBD1 on 6 matching bases. This CDR3 has 16 residues. V lost 3 bases and J lost 7, with 21 bases in between. Per germline, CDR1 LNHDA and CDR2 SQIVND (reference sequence). In DNA form, the CDR3 reads TGTGCCAGTAGTATCTGGCAGGGGAGGGTCGTAAGTGAAGCTTTCTTT. It specifies CASSIWQGRVVSEAFF.

V gene TRBV5-1 combines with J gene TRBJ2-1, with D tentatively TRBD1 (6 bases). Looked up from germline, CDR1 is SGHRS and CDR2 is YFSETQ. The V end lost 3 bases, the J end lost 3 bases, and 13 bases lay between the germline ends. The CDR3 is made up of 15 amino acids. CDR3 sequence reads: CASSSRTADYNEQFF. The CDR3 DNA sequence: TGCGCCAGCAGCTCCCGGACAGCGGACTACAATGAGCAGTTCTTC. The complete variable domain, with remaining parts taken from reference TRBV5-1 and TRBJ2-1, reads KAGVTQTPRYLIKTRGQQVTLSCSPISGHRSVSWYQQTPGQGLQFLFEYFSETQRNKGNFPGRFSGRQFSNSRSEMNVSTLELGDSALYLCASSSRTADYNEQFFGPGTRLTVL.

The chain employs TRBV13 and TRBJ2-3, with TRBD1 identical over 8 bases. Germline V gene sequence: CDR1 PRHDT, CDR2 FYEKMQ (reference sequence). This CDR3 comprises 15 residues. V shed 5 bases, J shed 4 bases, and the junction held 8 bases outside the gene matches. This CDR3 is CASSIRTGWPDTQYF. In DNA form, the CDR3 reads TGTGCCAGCAGCATTAGGACAGGGTGGCCAGATACGCAGTATTTT.

The chain recombines TRBV14 with TRBJ1-4, with D possibly being TRBD1 (5 bases). The V and J ends lost 1 base and 5 bases respectively, with 11 bases between them. Germline V gene sequence: CDR1 SGHDN, CDR2 FVKESK. The CDR3 sequence is 15 residues long. The CDR3 nucleotides are TGTGCCAGCAGCCAAGTGAGACAGATAAATGAAAAACTGTTTTTT. Translating it yields CASSQVRQINEKLFF.

This chain connects TRBV18 to TRBJ1-2, with a weak D call TRBD1 (6 bases). V gave up 0 bases and J gave up 6 bases, with 11 bases separating them. Looked up from germline, CDR1 is KGHSH and CDR2 is LQKENI. CDR3 length equals 14 residues. CDR3 amino acids: CASSPPRTVDGYTF. The CDR3 nucleotides are TGTGCCAGCTCACCACCCCGGACAGTCGATGGCTACACCTTC.

The CDR3 loop reads CASSQAEQAPNPTEAFF. In DNA form, the CDR3 reads TGCGCCAGCAGCCAAGCCGAACAGGCCCCGAACCCCACTGAAGCTTTCTTT. The chain joins TRBV4-1 to TRBJ1-1, with D maybe TRBD1 (5 bases). Trimming stripped 1 base from V and 4 bases from J, with 19 bases between. The germline gives CDR1 MGHRA, CDR2 YSYEKL. CDR3 length: 17 residues.

The CDR3 coding sequence is TGTGCCAGCAGCTTAGGAGGGAGACAGGTCAACTATGGCTACACCTTC. Its translation is CASSLGGRQVNYGYTF. The chain has TRBV7-9 and TRBJ1-2; possibly TRBD1 for D (6 bases). V was cut by 1 base and J by 2 bases, with 14 bases left in between. The CDR3 has 16 residues. Germline CDR1 is SEHNR and CDR2 is FQNEAQ (reference sequence).

V and J are TRBV19 and TRBJ1-1; 8 bases align to TRBD1. Germline-derived CDR1 and CDR2 are LNHDA and SQIVND (reference sequence). V trimming: 5 bases; J trimming: 4 bases; junction bases outside the gene matches: 9. This CDR3 has 15 residues. CDR3 bases: TGTGCCAGTAGTCGCCGGACAGGGAGCGTCACTGAAGCTTTCTTT. Translated: CASSRRTGSVTEAFF.

The rearrangement joins TRBV29-1 to TRBJ2-1, with D possibly TRBD2 on 5 matching bases. CDR3 length: 12 amino acids. V was trimmed by 7 bases and J by 7 bases, leaving 14 bases between them. Looked up from germline, CDR1 is SQVTM and CDR2 is ANQGSEA. CDR3 DNA: TGCAGCGCCCCGGACTGGCGGAATGAGCAGTTCTTC. Amino acids: CSAPDWRNEQFF.

J is TRBJ1-4 and V is TRBV5-6, with a possible D match to TRBD1 (6 bases). Trimming removed 0 bases from V and 10 bases from J, with 13 bases in between. Germline loops: CDR1 SGHDT, CDR2 YYEEEE. The CDR3 has 14 residues. This CDR3 is CASSLETTGRKLFF. CDR3 bases: TGTGCCAGCAGCTTGGAGACGACAGGACGAAAACTGTTTTTT.